The next 7 T cell receptor beta chains were all read from a single sample in a study of blood T cell repertoires in COVID-19. The method was immunoSEQ multiplex PCR; TCRdb's version includes in-frame clones alone and lacks a portion of them. Of about 40,000 clones listed, around 85% were seen once; the top ten hold over 2.5%. The sample taken for sequencing was peripheral blood. The receptor source for this set is a woman in her sixties or seventies with acute or convalescent COVID-19.

The rearrangement uses TRBV24-1 and TRBJ2-3; D not certain. V was shortened by 4 bases and J by 1 base, with 8 bases between the two germline ends. Germline values: CDR1 KGHDR, CDR2 SFDVKD. This CDR3 has 14 residues. The CDR3 nucleotides read TGTGCCACCAGTGAGGAGTGGGGCACAGATACGCAGTATTTT. It yields the protein CATSEEWGTDTQYF.

The V gene is TRBV6-6, the J gene TRBJ2-1; 11 positions match TRBD2. Per germline, CDR1 MNHNY and CDR2 SVGAGI (reference sequence). V shed 5 bases and J 5 bases; nucleotides not matched to a gene: 11. This CDR3 contains 17 residues. CDR3 in amino acids: CASSPQVAGGQDNEQFF. In nucleotides, the CDR3 is TGTGCCAGCAGTCCCCAAGTAGCGGGAGGGCAGGACAATGAGCAGTTCTTC.

V is TRBV5-1 and J is TRBJ1-1; 7 nucleotides match TRBD1. Germline V CDR1 and CDR2: SGHRS, YFSETQ. There are 15 residues in the CDR3. With V trimmed by 6 bases and J by 3 bases, 11 bases remained unmatched. The CDR3, as DNA: TGCGCCAGCAAAACAGGGGTTTACATGGACACTGAAGCTTTCTTT. Protein: CASKTGVYMDTEAFF.

The chain carries TRBV6-1 and TRBJ1-2, with D hard to call. The CDR3 has 13 amino acids. CDR1 is MNHNS and CDR2 is SASEGT in the germline V gene. Trimming left V 3 bases short and J 0 bases short, with 5 bases between. CDR3 sequence (DNA): TGTGCCAGCAGTGACAGCGCTAACTATGGCTACACCTTC. Encoded protein: CASSDSANYGYTF.

The rearrangement links TRBV5-6 to TRBJ2-5; D gene ambiguous. The CDR3 has 14 residues. Trimming left V 4 bases short and J 0 bases short, with 10 bases between. Looked up from germline, CDR1 is SGHDT and CDR2 is YYEEEE. CDR3 bases: TGTGCCAGCAGCCTCGAGTTGAACCAAGAGACCCAGTACTTC. As protein: CASSLELNQETQYF. The full variable domain, in which reference TRBV5-6 and TRBJ2-5 provide the parts outside the CDR3, is DAGVTQSPTHLIKTRGQQVTLRCSPKSGHDTVSWYQQALGQGPQFIFQYYEEEERQRGNFPDRFSGHQFPNYSSELNVNALLLGDSALYLCASSLELNQETQYFGPGTRLLVL.

The chain carries TRBV24-1 and TRBJ2-2; possible D gene TRBD2, 5 bases. The CDR3 has 16 residues. Germline V gene data show CDR1 as KGHDR and CDR2 as SFDVKD. V gave up 0 bases and J gave up 4 bases, with 11 bases separating them. The CDR3 sequence: CATSDLSEGLTGELFF. CDR3 DNA: TGTGCCACCAGTGATTTGTCCGAGGGTCTCACCGGGGAGCTGTTTTTT.

This sequence joins TRBV10-2 and TRBJ2-7; 7 bases agree with TRBD2. The germline V gene has CDR1 WSHSY and CDR2 SAAADI. The CDR3 runs to 14 residues. J gave up 0 bases and V 6 bases, and 5 bases lay outside the gene matches. CDR3 residues: CASSERGSSYEQYF. The CDR3 DNA reads as TGCGCCAGCAGCGAGCGGGGAAGCTCCTACGAGCAGTACTTC.